This T cell receptor beta chain appears in the sequencing data of a study of identical twins. Per germline, CDR1 SGHAT and CDR2 FQNNGV. Unmatched junction bases numbered 10, after V lost 1 base and J lost 9 bases. The CDR3 contains 16 residues. This clonotype was observed a few times. TCRdb re-analysed the 5' RACE reads in MiXCR, keeping a single row per CDR3 protein. The table has 600,000 to 850,000 distinct CDR3 sequences, 15% to 20% seen once; the top ten hold 10% to 15%. In addition, the sample was reused for a study of T cells expressing NK-cell markers. In that study: These clonotypes additionally ranked first within the CD3+CD56-NKG2C+ fraction of several donors.

V usage is TRBV11-2 and J usage is TRBJ2-3; TRBD1 matches 10 bases. The sample comprised PBMCs. The receptor's source is a woman aged 18 to 35 in good health. In nucleotides, the CDR3 is TGTGCCAGCAGCTTAGGCGGGACAGGGGTACGGGCCACGCAGTATTTT. It encodes CASSLGGTGVRATQYF.